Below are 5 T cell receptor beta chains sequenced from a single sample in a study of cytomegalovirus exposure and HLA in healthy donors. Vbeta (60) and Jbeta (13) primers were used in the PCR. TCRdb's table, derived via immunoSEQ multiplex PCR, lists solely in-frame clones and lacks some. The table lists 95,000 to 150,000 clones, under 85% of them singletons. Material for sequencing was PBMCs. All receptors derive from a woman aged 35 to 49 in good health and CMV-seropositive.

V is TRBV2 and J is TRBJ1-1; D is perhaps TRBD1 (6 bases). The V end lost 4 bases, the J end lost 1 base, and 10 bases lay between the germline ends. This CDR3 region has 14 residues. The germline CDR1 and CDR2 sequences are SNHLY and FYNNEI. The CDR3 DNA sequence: TGTGCCAGCAGTGGTGACAGGAGGAACACTGAAGCTTTCTTT. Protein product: CASSGDRRNTEAFF.

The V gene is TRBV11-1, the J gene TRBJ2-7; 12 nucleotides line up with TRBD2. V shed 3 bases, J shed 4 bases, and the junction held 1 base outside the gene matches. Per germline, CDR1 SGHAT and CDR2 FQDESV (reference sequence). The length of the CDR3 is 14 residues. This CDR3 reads CASSFGTSGYEQYF. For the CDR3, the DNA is TGTGCCAGCAGCTTCGGGACTAGCGGGTACGAGCAGTACTTC.

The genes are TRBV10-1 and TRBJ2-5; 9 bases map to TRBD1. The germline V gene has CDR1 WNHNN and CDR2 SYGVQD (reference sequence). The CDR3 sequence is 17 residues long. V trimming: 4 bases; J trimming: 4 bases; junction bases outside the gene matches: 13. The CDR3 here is CASSGTPKDRGGETQYF. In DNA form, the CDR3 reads TGCGCCAGCAGTGGAACTCCGAAGGACAGGGGAGGAGAGACCCAGTACTTC.

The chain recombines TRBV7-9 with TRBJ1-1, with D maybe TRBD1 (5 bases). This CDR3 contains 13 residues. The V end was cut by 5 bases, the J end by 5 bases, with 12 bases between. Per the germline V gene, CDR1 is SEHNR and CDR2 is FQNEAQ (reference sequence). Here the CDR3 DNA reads TGTGCCAGCAGCCGGGGGTGGGGGACTGAAGCTTTCTTT. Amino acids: CASSRGWGTEAFF.

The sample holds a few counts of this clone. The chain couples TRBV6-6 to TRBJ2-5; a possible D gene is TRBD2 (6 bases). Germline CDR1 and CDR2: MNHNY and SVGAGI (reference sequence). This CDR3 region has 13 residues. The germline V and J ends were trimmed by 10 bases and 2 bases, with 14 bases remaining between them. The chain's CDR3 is CATLRDLQETQYF. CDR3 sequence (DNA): TGTGCCACGCTCCGGGACTTACAAGAGACCCAGTACTTC.